This TCR beta chain was sequenced during a study of regulatory T cells in long-lasting Graves disease (dated by TCRdb to the early 2020s). Regarding the research as a whole: To count as having persistent Graves' disease, a patient had to have received antithyroid drug treatment for over 5 years with TSH receptor autoantibodies remaining persistently positive. The study was registered as a clinical trial and conducted in China. A total of 33 samples were covered by TCR sequencing, comprising about 13 persistent and roughly 20 newly diagnosed Graves' disease patients. In the clinical cohort, patients with persistent Graves' disease had used antithyroid drugs for an average of around 9.9 years. This study used TCR sequencing and RNA sequencing of peripheral blood to compare persistent Graves' disease patients against newly diagnosed Graves' disease patients. Overall results and qualifications from the work: Persistent Graves' disease patients showed lower TCR Shannon entropy and fewer highly expanded clones than newly diagnosed patients, suggesting clonal expansion. As a limitation, the authors acknowledged that the small sample size may reduce accuracy. A larger number of public clonotypes was shared among persistent patients (2,741) than among newly diagnosed patients (over 850). The study examined only peripheral blood because the primary lesion, thyroid tissue, could not be accessed. TRBV28, TRBJ1-2 and TRBJ2-5 were preferentially used in persistent disease, while TRBV20-1 and TRBJ2-1 were favored in newly diagnosed disease. Sequencing and analysis were limited to the TCR beta chain.

Per the publication, the time point label means: persistent/refractory GD, antithyroid drugs over 5 years with positive TRAb. For both TCR sequencing and RNA sequencing, RNA was extracted from PBMCs in TRIzol. The diagnosis of Graves' disease followed American Thyroid Association guidelines. Recruitment of patients was carried out at an endocrinology department in Xi'an, China. From each patient, 7.5 to 9.5 milliliters of peripheral blood was collected into an EDTA anticoagulant tube. PBMCs were isolated by Ficoll Paque Plus density gradient separation without further T cell sorting. An Agilent 2100 Bioanalyzer and agarose gel were used to assess RNA quality, and a NanoDrop 2000 was used to measure RNA concentration. CDR1 and CDR2 are read off the germline V gene as SNHLY and FYNNEI. V lost 5 bases and J lost 10 bases, and the count of bases not matched to a germline gene is 14. The CDR3 has 15 amino acids, counting the end cysteine and phenylalanine. Only the CDR3 DNA is retained, 45 bases long and in frame from the first base.

As to this clonotype: Its antigen target is currently unknown. Per-base qualities were not stored, and no clone one base away is much larger.

The library was prepared using multiplex PCR. Sequencing relied on an Illumina HiSeq 4000. CDR3 regions were amplified by Arm-PCR with iRepertoire HTBI primers to construct TCR beta libraries. Gel purification was performed on PCR products prior to sequencing. Processing in the source paper ran as follows. Gene usage analysis of CDR3 amino acid clonotypes relied on the roughly 60 TRBV and over 13 TRBJ segments identified across samples. COPE and FqMerger were used to merge filtered high-quality paired reads into contigs. BLAST was used to align contigs to IMGT TRBV, TRBD and TRBJ reference genes, and CDR3 was defined according to IMGT. Highly expanded clones were defined as clonotypes with a frequency above 0.1%. Repertoire diversity was measured by Shannon entropy, and V-J evenness by the Gini coefficient. Public clonotypes were defined as clonotypes shared by more than one individual. The public reads were quality trimmed at Q25 with fastp and then assembled into clones with MiXCR by TCRdb, keeping productive beta chains. Each record represents a unique CDR3 protein, reported with the most common genes and DNA among its rows. For this entry, the V and J calls and clone size follow TCRdb and not the study's own pipeline. In all, the sample holds under 500,000 distinct CDR3 sequences, and under 25% of those were seen once. The ten biggest clones cover 7% to 9.5% of the sample.

This TCR derives from a female donor with Graves disease. The material sequenced was peripheral blood mononuclear cells (PBMCs), taken when the disease was refractory, from a patient treated with antithyroid drugs. The rearrangement combines TRBV2 with TRBJ2-1, and 7 junction bases match TRBD2. The CDR3 reads CASSWREGGLGEQFF. The sequence in DNA is TGTGCCAGCAGTTGGAGGGAGGGAGGATTGGGGGAGCAGTTCTTC.